Listed below are T cell receptor beta chains from one sample, sequenced in a study of PD-L1 blockade in urothelial cancer. Here immunoSEQ multiplex PCR was the method, and the copy in TCRdb shows in-frame clones only, minus some. The sample consists of around 25,000 clones, around 90% of them appearing once. Material: PBMCs, obtained around atezolizumab (anti-PD-L1) treatment. Every receptor here comes from a man in his fifties or sixties with urothelial cancer. Each CDR3 is given with its conserved first and last residue. The D gene is left open where the match is weak. The listing skips clone size in some rows; elsewhere it reads once, few, many or a size class.

J,size,V,D,DNA,CDR3
TRBJ2-5,-,TRBV29-1,TRBD1,TGCAGCGTTGTTCGGACAGGGGGCCCTCGGACCCAGTACTTC,CSVVRTGGPRTQYF
TRBJ2-7,once,TRBV25-1,-,TGTGCCAGCAGTGAATCCGAGAGATACCTGAACGAGCAGTACTTC,CASSESERYLNEQYF
TRBJ2-3,-,TRBV23-1,-,TGCGCCAGCAGCGTACTACTCAGGGGAAGCAAGGTAGATACGCAGTATTTT,CASSVLLRGSKVDTQYF
TRBJ2-7,-,TRBV6-5,-,TGTGCCAGCAGCCGACAGGAGCCCTACGAGCAGTACTTC,CASSRQEPYEQYF
TRBJ2-2,-,TRBV4-1,-,TGCGCCAGCAGCCAAGGTCGGAGGGCGAACACCGGGGAGCTGTTTTTT,CASSQGRRANTGELFF
TRBJ2-5,-,TRBV30,-,TGTGCCTGGAGTAGCAAAGAGACCCAGTACTTC,CAWSSKETQYF
TRBJ2-6,-,TRBV5-5,TRBD1,TGTGCCAGCAGTTCGACAGGGGGCAAGGTGGGGGCCAACGTCCTGACTTTC,CASSSTGGKVGANVLTF
TRBJ2-2,-,TRBV7-8,-,TGTGCCAGCAGCCCAACGGTCAGGGACACCGGGGAGCTGTTTTTT,CASSPTVRDTGELFF
TRBJ1-1,few,TRBV11-2,-,TGTGCCAGCAGCCCGGACAGCCGATTGAACACTGAAGCTTTCTTT,CASSPDSRLNTEAFF
TRBJ1-5,once,TRBV4-1,TRBD1,TGCGCCAGCAGCCAAGGGACAGGTGATAGCAATCAGCCCCAGCATTTT,CASSQGTGDSNQPQHF
TRBJ2-3,-,TRBV19,-,TGTGCCAGTTGTGGGGCTAGCACAGATACGCAGTATTTT,CASCGASTDTQYF
TRBJ2-5,-,TRBV19,TRBD1,TGTGCCAGTAGTCCCCTAGGACAGGGTAGGGGAGAGACCCAGTACTTC,CASSPLGQGRGETQYF